This T cell receptor beta chain was recovered during a study of cytomegalovirus exposure and HLA in healthy donors. Study information: Some 85 million unique TCRs, all from HLA-typed donors, were included in an early release of the data. The study's findings and limits: Generally TCR sequences proved uncommon, though certain public TCRs appeared in numerous donors. Associated with cytomegalovirus, according to the listing, were some 180 TCR beta chains.

The primer mix had 60 Vbeta and 13 Jbeta primers. Here immunoSEQ multiplex PCR was the method, and the copy in TCRdb shows in-frame clones only, minus some. This table has tens of thousands of clones, less than 70% appearing once. The CDR3 runs 12 residues. In germline, CDR1 is MNHNS, CDR2 SASEGT. Trimming removed 6 bases from V and 6 bases from J; junction bases left unmatched: 4. With regard to this clone: Its antigen is unknown.

The source material was PBMCs. This TCR derives from a man between 50 and 59 years old in good health and CMV-seronegative. The V gene is TRBV6-1, the J gene TRBJ1-1; 7 bases line up with TRBD1. CDR3 DNA: TGTGCCAGCAGACGACAGGGTGCTGAAGCTTTCTTT. Protein product: CASRRQGAEAFF.